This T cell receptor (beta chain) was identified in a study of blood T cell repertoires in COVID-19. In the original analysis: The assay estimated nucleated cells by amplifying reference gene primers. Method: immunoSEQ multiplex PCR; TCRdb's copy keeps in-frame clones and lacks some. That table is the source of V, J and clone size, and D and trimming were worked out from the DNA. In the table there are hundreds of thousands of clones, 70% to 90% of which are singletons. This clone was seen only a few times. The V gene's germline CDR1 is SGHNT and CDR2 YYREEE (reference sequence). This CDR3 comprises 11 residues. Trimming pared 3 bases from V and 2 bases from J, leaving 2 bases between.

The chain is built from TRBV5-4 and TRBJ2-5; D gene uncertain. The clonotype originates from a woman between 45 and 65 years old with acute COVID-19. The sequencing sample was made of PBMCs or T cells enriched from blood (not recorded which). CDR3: CASSSQETQYF. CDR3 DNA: TGTGCCAGCAGCTCACAAGAGACCCAGTACTTC.